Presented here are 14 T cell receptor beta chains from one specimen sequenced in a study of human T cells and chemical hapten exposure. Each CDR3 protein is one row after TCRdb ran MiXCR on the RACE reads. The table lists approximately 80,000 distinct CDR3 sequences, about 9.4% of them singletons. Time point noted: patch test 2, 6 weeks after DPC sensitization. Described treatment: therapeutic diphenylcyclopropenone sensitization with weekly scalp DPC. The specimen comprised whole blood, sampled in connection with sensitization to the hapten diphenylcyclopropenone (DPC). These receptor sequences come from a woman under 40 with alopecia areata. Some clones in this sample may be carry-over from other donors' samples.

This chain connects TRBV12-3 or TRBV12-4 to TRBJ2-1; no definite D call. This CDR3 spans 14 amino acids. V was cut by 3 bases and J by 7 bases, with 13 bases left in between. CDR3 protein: CASSLATLGNEQFF. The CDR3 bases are TGTGCCAGCAGTTTGGCGACTTTAGGGAATGAGCAGTTCTTC.

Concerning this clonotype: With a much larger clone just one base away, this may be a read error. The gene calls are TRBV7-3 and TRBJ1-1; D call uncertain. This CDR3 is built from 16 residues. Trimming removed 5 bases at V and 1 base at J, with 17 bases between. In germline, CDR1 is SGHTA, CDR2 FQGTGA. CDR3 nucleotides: TGTGCCAGCAGCCCCGGACCGGGAGGGTCGAACACTGAAGCTTTCTTT. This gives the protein CASSPGPGGSNTEAFF.

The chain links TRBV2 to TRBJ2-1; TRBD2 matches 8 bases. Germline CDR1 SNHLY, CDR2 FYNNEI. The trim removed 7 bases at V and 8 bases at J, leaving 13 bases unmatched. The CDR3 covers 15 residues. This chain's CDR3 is CASNAPTGGIYEQFF. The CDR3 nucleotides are TGTGCCAGCAATGCCCCAACGGGGGGGATCTATGAGCAGTTCTTC.

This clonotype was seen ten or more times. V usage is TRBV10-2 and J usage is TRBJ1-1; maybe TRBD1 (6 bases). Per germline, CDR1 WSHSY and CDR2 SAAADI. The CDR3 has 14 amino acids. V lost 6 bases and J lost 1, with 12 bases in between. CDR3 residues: CASRQGPTNTEAFF. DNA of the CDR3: TGCGCCAGCAGACAGGGACCGACGAACACTGAAGCTTTCTTT.

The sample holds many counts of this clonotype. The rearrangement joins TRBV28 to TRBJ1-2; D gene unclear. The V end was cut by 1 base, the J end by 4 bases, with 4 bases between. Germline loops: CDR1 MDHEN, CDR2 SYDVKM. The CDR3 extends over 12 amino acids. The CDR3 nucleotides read TGTGCCAGCAGTTTATCTTCCTATGGCTACACCTTC. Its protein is CASSLSSYGYTF.

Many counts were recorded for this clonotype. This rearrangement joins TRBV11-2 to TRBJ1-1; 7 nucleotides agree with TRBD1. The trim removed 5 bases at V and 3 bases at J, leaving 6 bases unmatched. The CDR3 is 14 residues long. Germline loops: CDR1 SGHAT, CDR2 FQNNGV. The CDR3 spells CASSLSDRDTEAFF. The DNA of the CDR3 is TGTGCCAGCAGCCTCTCAGACAGGGACACTGAAGCTTTCTTT.

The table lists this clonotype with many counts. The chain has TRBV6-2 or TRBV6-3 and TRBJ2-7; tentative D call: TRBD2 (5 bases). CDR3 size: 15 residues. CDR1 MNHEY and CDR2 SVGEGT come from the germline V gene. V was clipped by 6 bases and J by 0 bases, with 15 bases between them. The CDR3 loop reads CASRGRRGSSYEQYF. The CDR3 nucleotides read TGTGCCAGCAGAGGCCGACGGGGAAGCTCCTACGAGCAGTACTTC.

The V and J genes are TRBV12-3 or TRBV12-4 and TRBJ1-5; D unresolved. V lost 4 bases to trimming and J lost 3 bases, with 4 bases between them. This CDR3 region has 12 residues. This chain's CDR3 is CASSSVNQPQHF. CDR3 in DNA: TGTGCCAGCAGTTCCGTCAATCAGCCCCAGCATTTT.

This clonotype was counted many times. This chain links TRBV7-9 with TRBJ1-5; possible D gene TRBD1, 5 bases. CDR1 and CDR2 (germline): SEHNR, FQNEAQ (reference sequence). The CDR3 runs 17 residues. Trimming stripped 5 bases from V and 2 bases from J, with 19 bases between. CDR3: CASSTEGWGEGNQPQHF. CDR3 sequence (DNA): TGTGCCAGCAGCACAGAAGGATGGGGGGAAGGCAATCAGCCCCAGCATTTT.

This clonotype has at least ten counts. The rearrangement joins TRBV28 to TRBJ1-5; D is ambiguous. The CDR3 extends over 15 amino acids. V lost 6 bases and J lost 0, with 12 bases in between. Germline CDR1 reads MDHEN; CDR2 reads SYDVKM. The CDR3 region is CASRGRGLSNQPQHF. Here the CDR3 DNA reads TGTGCCAGCAGGGGTCGAGGACTTAGCAATCAGCCCCAGCATTTT. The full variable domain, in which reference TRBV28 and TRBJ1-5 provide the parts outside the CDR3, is DVKVTQSSRYLVKRTGEKVFLECVQDMDHENMFWYRQDPGLGLRLIYFSYDVKMKEKGDIPEGYSVSREKKERFSLILESASTNQTSMYLCASRGRGLSNQPQHFGDGTRLSIL.

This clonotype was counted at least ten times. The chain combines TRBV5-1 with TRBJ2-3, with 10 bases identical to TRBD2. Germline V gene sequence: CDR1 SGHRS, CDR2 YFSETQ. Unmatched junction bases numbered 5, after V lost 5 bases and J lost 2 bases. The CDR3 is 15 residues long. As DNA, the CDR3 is TGCGCCAGCAGAACCGGACTAGCGGACACAGATACGCAGTATTTT. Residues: CASRTGLADTDTQYF.

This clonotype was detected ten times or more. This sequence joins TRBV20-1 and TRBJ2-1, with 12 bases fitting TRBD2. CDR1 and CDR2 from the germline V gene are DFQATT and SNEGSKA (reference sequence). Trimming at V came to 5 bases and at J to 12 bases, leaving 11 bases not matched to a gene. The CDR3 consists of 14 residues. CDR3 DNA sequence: TGCAGTGCTCCCCCGATGGCTAGCGGGGGGGGGCAGTTCTTC. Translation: CSAPPMASGGGQFF.

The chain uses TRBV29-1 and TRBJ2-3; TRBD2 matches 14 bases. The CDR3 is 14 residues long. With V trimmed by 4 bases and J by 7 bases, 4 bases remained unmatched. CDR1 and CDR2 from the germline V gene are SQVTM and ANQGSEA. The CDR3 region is CSVGLAGGPYTQYF. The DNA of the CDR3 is TGCAGCGTTGGACTAGCGGGAGGGCCATATACGCAGTATTTT.

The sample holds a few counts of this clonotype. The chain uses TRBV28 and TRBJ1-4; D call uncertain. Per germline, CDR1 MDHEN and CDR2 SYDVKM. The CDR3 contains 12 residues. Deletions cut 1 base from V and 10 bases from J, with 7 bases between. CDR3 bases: TGTGCCAGCAGTTTATATTTCGGAAAACTGTTTTTT. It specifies CASSLYFGKLFF.